What follows are 10 T cell receptor beta chains derived from one specimen sequenced in a study of T cell changes during pregnancy in multiple sclerosis. Method: immunoSEQ multiplex PCR; TCRdb's copy keeps in-frame clones and lacks some. In the table there are more than 100,000 clones, about 91% of which are singletons. The specimen comprised peripheral blood, sampled after pregnancy. These receptor sequences come from a female donor with multiple sclerosis, enrolled in a pregnancy study.

The chain has TRBV6-5 and TRBJ1-4; perhaps TRBD1 as D (5 bases). This CDR3 spans 15 amino acids. V was trimmed by 6 bases and J by 3 bases, leaving 14 bases between them. In germline, CDR1 is MNHEY, CDR2 SVGAGI. The CDR3 nucleotides are TGTGCCAGCAGCTTGGGGGGGTTGGCTAATGAAAAACTGTTTTTT. Amino acids: CASSLGGLANEKLFF.

The CDR3 region has the DNA TGTGCCAGCAGCTCGGGACAAGGCACAGATACGCAGTATTTT. Its translation: CASSSGQGTDTQYF. The chain recombines TRBV11-3 with TRBJ2-3, with a tentative D call TRBD1 (6 bases). The length of the CDR3 is 14 residues. V was shortened by 4 bases and J by 1 base, with 9 bases between the two germline ends. Germline V CDR1 and CDR2: SGHNT, YENEEA.

This clone was counted a single time. The J gene is TRBJ2-5, the V gene TRBV5-1; 10 bases line up with TRBD2. J was trimmed by 3 bases and V by 2 bases; bases with no gene match: 10. Germline CDR1 SGHRS, CDR2 YFSETQ. This CDR3 has 17 residues. The CDR3 nucleotides are TGCGCCAGCAGCTTTTCTAGCGGGAGAATGGAGGAAGAGACCCAGTACTTC. This codes for CASSFSSGRMEEETQYF.

The genes are TRBV25-1 and TRBJ2-7; tentative D call: TRBD2 (6 bases). CDR3 length: 11 residues. Germline CDR1 reads MGHDK; CDR2 reads SYGVNS. V gave up 11 bases and J gave up 4 bases, with 12 bases separating them. The CDR3, as DNA: TGTGCCTCGGGGGTCCGATACGAGCAGTACTTC. Translating gives CASGVRYEQYF.

In the case of this clone: Other nucleotide sequences from this sample produce the same CDR3. The V and J genes are TRBV19 and TRBJ1-6; 9 bases are shared with TRBD1. The CDR3 is 15 amino acids. V trimming: 6 bases; J trimming: 7 bases; junction bases outside the gene matches: 7. Germline assignment: CDR1 LNHDA and CDR2 SQIVND (reference sequence). CDR3 sequence: CASSPPTGGNSPLHF. The CDR3 bases are TGTGCCAGTAGCCCTCCCACAGGGGGCAATTCACCCCTCCACTTT.

The chain is built from TRBV10-3 and TRBJ1-1; TRBD1 matches 8 bases. The CDR3 is 16 amino acids. J gave up 0 bases and V 6 bases, and 9 bases lay outside the gene matches. CDR1 ENHRY and CDR2 SYGVKD come from the germline V gene. CDR3 DNA sequence: TGTGCCATCAGGGCAGGACAGGGTGGGTTGAACACTGAAGCTTTCTTT. Its protein is CAIRAGQGGLNTEAFF.

This chain links TRBV7-2 with TRBJ2-7; a possible D gene is TRBD2 (6 bases). V lost 1 base to trimming and J lost 5 bases, with 9 bases between them. Germline CDR1 SGHTA, CDR2 FQGNSA. The CDR3 length is 13 residues. The CDR3 sequence: CASSLDLANEQYF. The CDR3 DNA reads TGTGCCAGCAGCTTAGATCTAGCGAACGAGCAGTACTTC.

The chain carries TRBV7-3 and TRBJ2-7, with D possibly being TRBD2 (5 bases). The CDR3 sequence is 16 residues long. Germline V CDR1 and CDR2: SGHTA, FQGTGA. The germline V and J ends were trimmed by 2 bases and 2 bases, with 16 bases remaining between them. DNA for the CDR3: TGTGCCAGCAGCTTATGGACTCCAGAACGAACCTACGAGCAGTACTTC. It is translated as CASSLWTPERTYEQYF.

The V call is TRBV7-3, the J call TRBJ2-7; D is possibly TRBD1 (6 bases). Trimming pared 5 bases from V and 2 bases from J, leaving 13 bases between. CDR1 SGHTA and CDR2 FQGTGA come from the germline V gene. The CDR3 extends over 14 amino acids. CDR3 loop: CASSPEQGPYEQYF. CDR3 nucleotides: TGTGCCAGCAGCCCCGAACAGGGACCCTACGAGCAGTACTTC.

This chain uses TRBV7-3 with TRBJ2-5; the D gene is possibly TRBD2 (6 bases). CDR3 length: 13 residues. Trimming stripped 5 bases from V and 4 bases from J, with 11 bases between. Germline V lookup: CDR1 SGHTA, CDR2 FQGTGA. The CDR3 loop is CASSLGTRETQYF. The CDR3 DNA is TGTGCCAGCAGCCTCGGGACTCGAGAGACCCAGTACTTC.